A selection of T cell receptor beta chains follows, all from one sample in a study of blood T cell repertoires in COVID-19. Method: immunoSEQ multiplex PCR; TCRdb's copy keeps in-frame clones and lacks some. This repertoire shows 200,000 or so clones, around 85% found once; its top ten account for around 1.9%. Sequenced sample: peripheral blood. These receptors all stem from a man in his sixties or seventies with active or convalescent COVID-19. The CDR3 runs from the conserved cysteine through the conserved F or W. Clone size is given for some rows only: seen once, a few or many times, or a class if the clone is expanded.

v_call,j_call,cdr3_length,clone_size,cdr3_aa
TRBV2,TRBJ1-3,14,-,CASTDRGSGNTIYF
TRBV29-1,TRBJ1-2,13,-,CSVEFSGSWGYTF
TRBV6-2/TRBV6-3,TRBJ2-7,15,-,CASSFSGRGHYEQYF
TRBV2,TRBJ2-6,15,-,CASSRGSSSGWVLTF
TRBV2,TRBJ2-5,12,-,CASRGAQETQYF
TRBV9,TRBJ2-7,17,once,CASSVEGRADAVGEQYF
TRBV4-1,TRBJ1-1,16,-,CASSQGTGRLNTEAFF
TRBV7-2,TRBJ2-1,16,-,CASRRIAGGPHNEQFF
TRBV6-6,TRBJ1-5,14,-,CASSQRTDNQPQHF
TRBV5-4,TRBJ1-3,14,-,CASSLQGSGNTIYF
TRBV7-2,TRBJ2-5,19,once,CASSLFGRGTSRRHETQYF
TRBV7-9,TRBJ1-2,14,-,CASSLTGGTYGYTF
TRBV7-2,TRBJ2-5,15,once,CASSLDGGPQETQYF
TRBV6-6,TRBJ2-5,15,-,CASRPLRQGQETQYF
TRBV7-8,TRBJ1-6,14,few,CASSLVEYNSPLHF
TRBV28,TRBJ1-2,14,-,CASSSRQGAYGYTF
TRBV4-3,TRBJ1-3,13,-,CASSQVFGNTIYF
TRBV10-3,TRBJ1-2,12,-,CAIRGQGYGYTF
TRBV19,TRBJ1-4,12,-,CATGQGNFGLFF
TRBV7-9,TRBJ1-1,18,-,CASSQEGVDGRRNTEAFF
TRBV6-6,TRBJ1-4,15,-,CASSYSTGPNEKLFF
TRBV25-1,TRBJ2-7,15,-,CASSPNSWGGLEQYF
TRBV30,TRBJ2-2,14,-,CAWRDRVNTGELFF
TRBV28,TRBJ1-4,17,-,CASRNPISGTGGEKLFF
TRBV2,TRBJ2-6,15,-,CASRYRVTGANVLTF
TRBV4-3,TRBJ1-2,13,-,CASSQQGMGGYTF
TRBV2,TRBJ1-6,13,-,CATKMTDNSPLHF
TRBV15,TRBJ1-4,16,once,CATSRGLGTGDEKLFF
TRBV10-3,TRBJ1-1,15,-,CAISESPGRNTEAFF
TRBV5-8,TRBJ2-2,15,-,CASSLTGRNTGELFF
TRBV18,TRBJ2-5,18,-,CASSPFLSSGSFQETQYF
TRBV3-1/TRBV3-2,TRBJ2-7,14,-,CASSQGIRVVEQYF
TRBV6-4,TRBJ2-1,14,-,CASSRDRGSNEQFF
TRBV11-3,TRBJ2-2,13,-,CASSFSPTGELFF
TRBV28,TRBJ1-5,16,-,CASSPTRGGSNQPQHF
TRBV5-4,TRBJ2-3,15,-,CASRFAGSSTDTQYF
TRBV2,TRBJ1-5,15,-,CASSEGQVGNQPQHF
TRBV9,TRBJ1-6,13,once,CASRATYNSPLHF
TRBV9,TRBJ2-5,14,-,CASSGGLGQETQYF
TRBV14,TRBJ1-4,16,-,CASSQGQGARDEKLFF
TRBV5-1,TRBJ1-4,16,once,CASSAGTPTTNEKLFF
TRBV2,TRBJ1-2,14,-,CASSSGQGSYGYTF
TRBV5-4,TRBJ2-5,14,-,CASRRGFPGETQYF
TRBV28,TRBJ2-7,12,once,CASRQGAYEQYF
TRBV28,TRBJ2-3,16,-,CASSLWSTGLTDTQYF
TRBV5-5,TRBJ2-1,16,-,CASRGSGTGSMNEQFF
TRBV10-3,TRBJ1-2,14,once,CAISEVGGAYGYTF
TRBV28,TRBJ1-2,12,-,CASSPQGFGYTF
TRBV11-2,TRBJ1-1,15,-,CASRKTGGQGTEAFF
TRBV10-2,TRBJ1-3,15,-,CASSGGRLTGNTIYF
TRBV24-1,TRBJ2-3,17,-,CATSVLAEGASTDTQYF
TRBV4-3,TRBJ2-5,14,-,CASSQDTVGETQYF
TRBV9,TRBJ1-1,13,-,CASSVALNTEAFF